This TCR beta chain comes out of a study of cytomegalovirus exposure and HLA in healthy donors listed by TCRdb under 2017. Regarding the complete study: An earlier analysis of several hundred of the donors reported about 280 Gb of sequence data and 90 million to 120 million unique TCR beta sequences obtained from around 180 million T cells. In a later genetic analysis, genome-wide SNP genotypes for about 55% of the roughly 670 donors were used, and that subset was treated as a discovery cohort. In the later analysis, no new phenotypic data were used to find candidate immune exposures; instead, reliance was placed on TCR beta sequences and their occurrence across donors. A handful of DR-DQ haplotypes were handled as single units for association and clustering because linkage in the cohort was strong. The number of donors typed differed by locus, with about 629-630 for A, B, C, DRB1 and DQB1, 522 for DQA1, about 610 for DPA1, and under 490 for DPB1. An early release covering about 600 HLA-typed donors comprised approximately 300 gigabases of sequencing data and approximately 80 million unique TCR sequences. Class I and class II HLA loci were covered by the typing at four-digit resolution. The study profiled the T cell repertoires of 500 to 800 subjects by immunosequencing and related them to cytomegalovirus serostatus. A separate validation cohort of over a hundred different subjects was used in addition to the 666-subject first cohort. Among around 400 genotyped donors of the cohort, an average of roughly 230,000 unique TCR beta nucleotide sequences was sequenced per donor, of which roughly 17% were non-productive. To predict cytomegalovirus infection status, the study combined high-throughput TCR immunosequencing, statistical association of individual TCRs with disease status, and machine learning. The genetic ancestry cluster associated with self-reported Caucasian donors included around 76% of the 398 genotyped donors. The study aimed to test whether signatures of past pathogen exposure could be identified by cataloging public T cell receptors. To decide whether each TCR beta V gene segment behaved as functional or pseudogenic, an earlier analysis of fewer than 750 of the donors relied on high-throughput TCR beta sequencing. Every repertoire in the discovery cohort had been generated on one and the same sequencing platform. In a later analysis, previously published TCR beta repertoires from about 640 donors were re-analyzed and high-resolution HLA genotyping was added so that TCR occurrence patterns could be studied. Donor age, sex, ethnicity and CMV serostatus were compiled together with the repertoire data. General study outcomes and caveats: Several of the top co-occurrence clusters appeared to be linked to parvovirus B19, influenza, CMV and Epstein-Barr virus, according to a later analysis. Because some donors lacked HLA typing at each locus, the association tests relied only on the typed subset. Across donors, most TCR sequences were observed very rarely, whereas some public TCRs were present in many individuals. A few of the identified cytomegalovirus-associated TCR beta chains were confirmed in vitro to be specific for cytomegalovirus antigens. Compared with the roughly 700-donor mean, donors in an Asian-associated ancestry cluster had fewer N-insertions in productive TCRs, according to a later genetic analysis. In a later genetic analysis, a missense DCLRE1C variant was associated with V-gene and J-gene trimming of TCR beta chains, and the association was replicated in an independent cohort. A later analysis found that HLA-associated TCR beta chains were more clonally expanded and had lower generation probabilities than equally common non-associated chains. Cytomegalovirus status was reported to be diagnosed by the classifier with high specificity and sensitivity in both the original and validation cohorts. At a false discovery rate of 0.05, a later analysis linked approximately 18,000 TCR beta sequences to specific HLA alleles. The only immune exposure information available for the cohort was CMV serostatus. Strong co-occurrence of HLA alleles, especially DR and DQ, made assigning TCR associations to individual alleles difficult. A further reported finding was that TCR beta sequences accurately predicted the HLA-A and HLA-B alleles for most subjects in the first cohort. In an earlier analysis of some 540 of the donors, most TCR beta V segments appeared in productive rearrangements about 90% or about 30% of the time, broadly matching IMGT annotations. The study listed 164 TCR beta chains as associated with cytomegalovirus. A group of highly shared sequence variants was considered likely to be a technical artifact of the sequencing pipeline. Most CMV-associated TCR beta chains appeared to be HLA-restricted in a later analysis, and the HLA associations seemed to be driven largely by CMV exposure. The authors suggested that the approach could potentially be extended to other disease states and immunological phenotypes. Some IMGT-functional V segments, including TRBV6-2 and TRBV6-3, could not be told apart with the 87-base-pair reads, so those segments were excluded. According to a later analysis, TCR association rates differed among HLA loci, with DRB1 alleles showing the most associated TCRs and HLA-C alleles showing the fewest. Presence/absence analyses assumed roughly uniform sequencing depth across donors, an assumption that may not hold. Linkage disequilibrium might explain the correlated functional status among segregating V segments, but an unknown experimental factor could not be excluded. Seventeen rarely observed V segments, including chromosome 9 orphons, were excluded from the earlier analysis of approximately 500 of the donors because counts were too low. This cohort had only TCR beta chains sequenced, and the lack of alpha or paired-chain data limited which features could be detected.

From its cysteine to its phenylalanine, the CDR3 spans 16 amino acids. Only CDR3 DNA is held: 48 bases, read in frame from base 1. Germline trimming: 1 base from V, 0 bases from J; junction bases outside gene matches: 6. For CDR1 and CDR2, the germline V gene (reference sequence) lists GTSNPN and SVGIG. Preparation of the library involved the immunoSEQ multiplex PCR assay. The multiplex PCR relied on a mix of 60 forward primers for TCR Vbeta segments and 13 reverse primers for TCR Jbeta segments. The CDR3 region of rearranged TCR beta genes was amplified from genomic DNA with a multiplex PCR assay. The Illumina HiSeq System was used to sequence the amplified TCR beta libraries as 87-base-pair reads. The study's processing was this. In a later analysis, some 80 million unique TCR beta chains were counted across the roughly 700 repertoires, and around 10 million of these chains were shared by at least two donors. To remove PCR and sequencing errors, raw reads were error-corrected and collapsed into unique sequences using a nearest-neighbor algorithm that merged closely related sequences. CDR3 sequences were aligned to IMGT reference sequences to assign V, D and J gene segments. For a sequence to be retained, a match of at least six nucleotides to both a V gene segment and a J gene segment was required. Rearrangements were classified as productive when the CDR3 lacked stop codons and remained in frame with V and J, and all other rearrangements were classified as non-productive. Following IMGT convention, CDR3 was defined as the stretch from the second conserved V-encoded cysteine up to the conserved J-encoded phenylalanine. Sequences without an unambiguous match to a single V gene segment were excluded from the earlier analysis of approximately 560 of the donors. An earlier analysis of approximately 590 of the donors classified V segments as functional when productive rearrangements were above 56.7% and as segregating when the standard deviation between donors was above 5%. To diagnose cytomegalovirus status from the catalog of TCR beta chain sequences, a statistical classification framework was built. V and J gene assignment, in a later analysis, came from comparing TCR nucleotide sequences with IMGT/GENE-DB human TR gene sequences. A later analysis assigned CDR3 sequences and most-parsimonious VDJ recombination scenarios with the TCRdist pipeline. In a later analysis, each TCR beta chain was defined by its CDR3 amino acid sequence together with its V-gene family, and reads without a unique V-gene family were excluded. To address suspected cross-contamination and a sequencing artifact, a later analysis removed approximately 600 highly shared, low-generation-probability nucleotide sequences. In a later analysis, a clonal expansion index was calculated for each public chain from normalized within-repertoire ranks of inferred template counts. Generation probabilities in a later analysis came from a VDJ recombination model fitted to out-of-frame rearrangements, and those results were checked against IGoR. In a later analysis, hypergeometric tests were used to score TCR-TCR, TCR-HLA and TCR-CMV co-occurrence, with a repertoire-size bias correction applied to TCR pairs. In a later analysis, false discovery rates were estimated by permuting HLA or CMV assignments 20 times. In a later analysis, co-occurring TCRs were grouped using DBSCAN, with TCRdist sequence similarity added in when clustering inside HLA-allele-positive subsets. For co-occurrence clustering, repertoires with fewer than 30,000 or more than 120,000 public chains were excluded, along with about five repertoires with anomalous nucleotide sharing. Entries here come from immuneACCESS through TCRdb and include only in-frame sequences with V and J called. Some clones fail to appear in such tables; in the studies checked, an unresolved V gene covers under half of the shortfall, and the cause of the remainder is unknown. From that table come the V and J calls and clone size; the DNA was used to work out D and trimming. This sample gives approximately 100,000 clones in total; around 79% of them show up just once. The biggest ten clones account for approximately 4.4% of the sample.

This clone showed up just a few times. Its cognate antigen has yet to be identified. Nothing much larger sits one base from this clone, and base qualities are not available. Other DNA sequences within the sample encode an identical CDR3. The cohort consisted of some 670 healthy bone marrow donors. Cohort members were all nominally healthy when sampled, although unrecorded immune exposures were likely present. The donor was CMV seronegative and belonged to the group of roughly 330 seronegative cohort members. Each donor provided a peripheral blood sample, and peripheral blood mononuclear cells were used for TCR beta sequencing. Genomic DNA was extracted from the blood cell samples with the Qiagen DNeasy Blood Extraction Kit.

The V gene is TRBV30 and the J gene is TRBJ2-7; 10 bases in the middle match TRBD2. What was sequenced was PBMCs. The TCR comes from a middle-aged woman in good health and CMV-seronegative. The nucleotides are TGTGCCTGGAGTGGACTAGCGGGCTTCAGCTCCTACGAGCAGTACTTC. Its translation is CAWSGLAGFSSYEQYF. The full variable domain, with segments outside the CDR3 supplied by the reference TRBV30 and TRBJ2-7 proteins, appears as SQTIHQWPATLVQPVGSPLSLECTVEGTSNPNLYWYRQAAGRGLQLLFYSVGIGQISSEVPQNLSASRPQDRQFILSSKKLLLSDSGFYLCAWSGLAGFSSYEQYFGPGTRLTVT.